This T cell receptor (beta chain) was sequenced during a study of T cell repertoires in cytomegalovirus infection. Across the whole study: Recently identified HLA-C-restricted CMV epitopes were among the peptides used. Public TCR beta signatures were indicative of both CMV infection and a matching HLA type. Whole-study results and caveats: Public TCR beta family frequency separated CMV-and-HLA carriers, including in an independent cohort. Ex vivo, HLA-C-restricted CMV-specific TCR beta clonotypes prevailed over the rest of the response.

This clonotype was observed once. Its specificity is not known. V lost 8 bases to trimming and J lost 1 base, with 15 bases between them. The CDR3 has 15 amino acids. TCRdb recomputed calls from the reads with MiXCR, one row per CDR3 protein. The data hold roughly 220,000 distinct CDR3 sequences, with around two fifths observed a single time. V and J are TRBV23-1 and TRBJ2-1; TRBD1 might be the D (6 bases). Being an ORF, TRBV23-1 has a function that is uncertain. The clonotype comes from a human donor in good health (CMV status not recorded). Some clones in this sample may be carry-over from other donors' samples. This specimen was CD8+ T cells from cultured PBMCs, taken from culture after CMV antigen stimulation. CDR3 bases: TGCGCCAGCTCTCGAGGGACAAAATCCTACAATGAGCAGTTCTTC. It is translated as CASSRGTKSYNEQFF.